Detailed here is one T cell receptor (beta chain). Per the authors' pipeline: The authors estimated nucleated cell counts from reference gene primer amplification. Clones were sequenced by immunoSEQ multiplex PCR, and TCRdb holds only the in-frame ones, with some missing. V and J calls and clone size are copied from that table; D and trimming were computed from the DNA. The sample has 72,000 or so clones, over 70% seen once. CDR3 length equals 16 residues. The germline V gene has CDR1 MDHEN and CDR2 SYDVKM. The V and J ends lost 1 base and 0 bases respectively, with 10 bases between them. This sample was taken from a study of blood T cell repertoires in COVID-19. Study in general: The origin of the acute and convalescent COVID-19 samples was the United States, Italy and Spain.

This chain connects TRBV28 to TRBJ2-1; possibly TRBD1 for D (5 bases). This receptor was taken from a man aged 50 or older with active COVID-19. The sample taken for sequencing was peripheral blood. This CDR3 is CASSLFGQGSYNEQFF. In DNA, the CDR3 is TGTGCCAGCAGTTTATTTGGTCAGGGCTCCTACAATGAGCAGTTCTTC.